Following are 23 T cell receptor beta chains from one sample sequenced in a study of cytomegalovirus exposure and HLA in healthy donors. Generated by immunoSEQ multiplex PCR, the TCRdb table keeps only in-frame clones and is missing some. This sample has 150,000 to 170,000 clones, with approximately 86% found just once. Sequencing input: PBMCs. Receptor source: a man between 18 and 35 years old in good health and CMV-seropositive.

V gene TRBV28 combines with J gene TRBJ2-5; 7 positions match TRBD1. J was trimmed by 4 bases and V by 7 bases; bases with no gene match: 12. Germline V gives CDR1 MDHEN, CDR2 SYDVKM. The CDR3 totals 15 residues. CDR3 protein: CASTYNRGVGETQYF. Here the CDR3 DNA reads TGTGCCAGCACCTACAACAGGGGCGTTGGAGAGACCCAGTACTTC.

The chain employs TRBV11-2 and TRBJ2-5; possible D gene TRBD2, 7 bases. The CDR3 sequence is 18 residues long. The V end was cut by 7 bases, the J end by 5 bases, with 29 bases between. Germline CDR1 is SGHAT and CDR2 is FQNNGV. CDR3: CASTSRGGAVYQLETQYF. The CDR3 coding sequence is TGTGCCAGCACCTCCCGTGGGGGGGCAGTCTATCAGCTGGAGACCCAGTACTTC.

The chain is built from TRBV5-1 and TRBJ2-7; 9 nucleotides line up with TRBD1. V gave up 4 bases and J gave up 5 bases; unmatched junction bases: 7. Germline CDR1 SGHRS, CDR2 YFSETQ. This CDR3 contains 14 residues. Here the CDR3 DNA reads TGCGCCAGCAGCCCGGGACAGGGATTCCACGAGCAGTACTTC. This sequence encodes CASSPGQGFHEQYF.

This chain connects TRBV29-1 to TRBJ2-1; 7 nucleotides match TRBD2. The junction had 3 bases not matched to a gene; V was cut back by 4 bases and J by 0 bases. Germline CDR1 SQVTM, CDR2 ANQGSEA. This CDR3 spans 14 amino acids. CDR3 sequence reads: CSVVGGSSYNEQFF. The CDR3 coding sequence is TGCAGCGTTGTAGGCGGGAGCTCCTACAATGAGCAGTTCTTC.

The gene calls are TRBV10-2 and TRBJ1-5; 7 bases are shared with TRBD1. The germline gives CDR1 WSHSY, CDR2 SAAADI. The trim removed 1 base at V and 10 bases at J, leaving 7 bases unmatched. CDR3 length: 14 residues. CDR3 amino acids: CASSELGGPKPQHF. The CDR3 nucleotides read TGCGCCAGCAGTGAGTTAGGGGGCCCAAAACCCCAGCATTTT.

This clone showed up just once. V usage is TRBV5-1 and J usage is TRBJ2-7; 8 bases fit TRBD2. The CDR3 is 16 residues long. Unmatched junction bases numbered 7, after V lost 0 bases and J lost 2 bases. Germline CDR1 and CDR2: SGHRS and YFSETQ. CDR3 residues: CASSLDGGGTPYEQYF. The CDR3 bases are TGCGCCAGCAGCTTGGATGGCGGGGGGACCCCCTACGAGCAGTACTTC.

The CDR3 sequence: CASRVGGNEKLFF. DNA for the CDR3: TGCGCCAGCAGAGTAGGGGGTAATGAAAAACTGTTTTTT. This chain connects TRBV5-1 to TRBJ1-4, with TRBD1 as a possible D gene (6 bases). The V and J ends lost 5 bases and 4 bases respectively, with 9 bases between them. Per germline, CDR1 SGHRS and CDR2 YFSETQ. The CDR3 totals 13 residues.

This clone was counted once. The J gene is TRBJ2-3, the V gene TRBV5-4; D is unresolved. The V and J ends lost 4 bases and 5 bases respectively, with 17 bases between them. The germline CDR1 and CDR2 sequences are SGHNT and YYREEE (reference sequence). There are 15 residues in the CDR3. CDR3 region: CASSPTWSHQDTQYF. Here the CDR3 DNA reads TGTGCCAGCAGCCCAACCTGGAGCCACCAAGATACGCAGTATTTT. Complete variable domain (other parts from reference TRBV5-4 and TRBJ2-3): ETGVTQSPTHLIKTRGQQVTLRCSSQSGHNTVSWYQQALGQGPQFIFQYYREEENGRGNFPPRFSGLQFPNYSSELNVNALELDDSALYLCASSPTWSHQDTQYFGPGTRLTVL.

V gene TRBV21-1 combines with J gene TRBJ1-5; the table's D call of TRBD1 was not tested on the DNA. TRBV21-1 has pseudogene status. CDR3 length: 16 amino acids. In DNA form, the CDR3 reads TGTGCCAGCCCCTCCCCGAGAGGGGGCGCATATCAGCCCCAGCATTTT. Its translation: CASPSPRGGAYQPQHF.

This clone showed up just a few times. The chain carries TRBV5-5 and TRBJ2-7, with D maybe TRBD2 (6 bases). The CDR3 contains 14 residues. Trimming took 4 bases from V and 0 from J, leaving 11 bases between them. The germline V gene encodes CDR1 SGHKS and CDR2 YYEKEE (reference sequence). The CDR3, as DNA: TGTGCCAGCAGCGGTGCGGGGAGCTCCTACGAGCAGTACTTC. Translating gives CASSGAGSSYEQYF.

The rearrangement uses TRBV6-1 and TRBJ1-2; TRBD1 agrees at 10 bases. The CDR3 loop spans 15 amino acids. Germline values: CDR1 MNHNS, CDR2 SASEGT. J gave up 4 bases and V 7 bases, and 9 bases lay outside the gene matches. The CDR3 loop reads CASNGPDRGVYGYTF. The CDR3 DNA reads as TGTGCCAGCAATGGACCGGACAGGGGGGTCTATGGCTACACCTTC.

This clone has just one count. This sequence joins TRBV7-7 and TRBJ2-7; 10 bases fit TRBD1. Per the germline V gene, CDR1 is SSHAT and CDR2 is FNYEAQ (reference sequence). V was clipped by 5 bases and J by 3 bases; unmatched bases: 4. This CDR3 is built from 14 residues. The CDR3 spells CASSPGTGDYEQYF. CDR3 DNA: TGTGCCAGCAGCCCCGGGACAGGGGACTACGAGCAGTACTTC.

The chain recombines TRBV5-1 with TRBJ2-4, with D possibly TRBD1 on 5 matching bases. Germline V gene lookup returns CDR1 SGHRS and CDR2 YFSETQ. Trimming took 4 bases from V and 0 from J, leaving 8 bases between them. The CDR3 is made up of 14 amino acids. The CDR3 coding sequence is TGCGCCAGCAGCCTGGACAAAGCCAAAAACATTCAGTACTTC. Protein product: CASSLDKAKNIQYF.

As for this clone: The sample holds other DNA sequences that translate to the same CDR3. V gene TRBV19 combines with J gene TRBJ2-7; 7 bases map to TRBD1. From germline, CDR1 is LNHDA and CDR2 SQIVND (reference sequence). This CDR3 spans 13 amino acids. V shed 5 bases and J 3 bases; nucleotides not matched to a gene: 4. This CDR3 is CASSSTGVYEQYF. Here the CDR3 DNA reads TGTGCCAGTAGTTCCACAGGGGTCTACGAGCAGTACTTC.

The V call is TRBV5-4, the J call TRBJ2-7; D remains ambiguous. Trimming removed 2 bases from V and 4 bases from J, with 7 bases in between. This CDR3 has 12 amino acids. Germline loops: CDR1 SGHNT, CDR2 YYREEE (reference sequence). The CDR3 region is CASSFGPYEQYF. DNA for the CDR3: TGTGCCAGCAGCTTCGGTCCGTACGAGCAGTACTTC.

The genes are TRBV4-3 and TRBJ1-2, with D perhaps matching TRBD1 (5 bases). This CDR3 spans 15 amino acids. Germline CDR1 LGHNA, CDR2 YSLEER. The V end was cut by 0 bases, the J end by 4 bases, with 12 bases between. The CDR3 DNA reads as TGCGCCAGCAGCCAAGAAGGGGTGCTTGGCTATGGCTACACCTTC. As protein: CASSQEGVLGYGYTF.

The V call is TRBV19, the J call TRBJ2-3; TRBD2 might be the D (7 bases). Trimming removed 8 bases from V and 0 bases from J, with 15 bases in between. This CDR3 comprises 15 residues. Germline V gene data show CDR1 as LNHDA and CDR2 as SQIVND (reference sequence). The CDR3 coding sequence is TGTGCCAGTCAGCGGGGCAGGGGCAGCACAGATACGCAGTATTTT. This gives the protein CASQRGRGSTDTQYF. Using reference TRBV19 and TRBJ2-3 for the parts outside the CDR3, the full variable domain is DGGITQSPKYLFRKEGQNVTLSCEQNLNHDAMYWYRQDPGQGLRLIYYSQIVNDFQKGDIAEGYSVSREKKESFPLTVTSAQKNPTAFYLCASQRGRGSTDTQYFGPGTRLTVL.

The V and J genes are TRBV30 and TRBJ2-5, with 8 bases fitting TRBD1. Unmatched junction bases numbered 7, after V lost 1 base and J lost 0 bases. The CDR3 is made up of 16 amino acids. From germline, CDR1 is GTSNPN and CDR2 SVGIG (reference sequence). The CDR3 region has the DNA TGTGCCTGGAGTGGGGACAGGAGCCTTTACCAAGAGACCCAGTACTTC. This codes for CAWSGDRSLYQETQYF. Looking up the rest from reference TRBV30 and TRBJ2-5 gives the full variable domain: SQTIHQWPATLVQPVGSPLSLECTVEGTSNPNLYWYRQAAGRGLQLLFYSVGIGQISSEVPQNLSASRPQDRQFILSSKKLLLSDSGFYLCAWSGDRSLYQETQYFGPGTRLLVL.

This clone was found a few times. Relative to the germline gene, one junction end is altered; a read error may explain this. The chain recombines TRBV6-5 with TRBJ1-2; D is perhaps TRBD1 (5 bases). Germline CDR1 reads MNHEY; CDR2 reads SVGAGI. The CDR3 consists of 13 residues. CDR3 protein: CASSYTNRRSSAF. The CDR3 nucleotides read TGTGCCAGCAGTTACACTAACAGGCGCAGCAGCGCCTTC.

V usage is TRBV11-2 and J usage is TRBJ2-7; unclear D gene. V was shortened by 5 bases and J by 9 bases, with 23 bases between the two germline ends. CDR1 SGHAT and CDR2 FQNNGV come from the germline V gene. CDR3 size: 15 residues. CDR3 loop: CASSPPQVVLVWQYF. In DNA form, the CDR3 reads TGTGCCAGCAGCCCCCCCCAGGTAGTTTTAGTCTGGCAGTACTTC.

The V call is TRBV9, the J call TRBJ2-6, with D possibly matching TRBD2 (6 bases). This CDR3 region has 17 residues. The germline gives CDR1 SGDLS, CDR2 YYNGEE. The V end lost 3 bases, the J end lost 4 bases, and 17 bases lay between the germline ends. As DNA, the CDR3 is TGTGCCAGCAGCGCCCCGGGACTCCTTTCCGGGGCCAACGTCCTGACTTTC. Protein: CASSAPGLLSGANVLTF.

This clone was recorded a few times. V and J are TRBV3-1 (or the pseudogene TRBV3-2) and TRBJ2-7; D ambiguous. Trimming pared 2 bases from V and 9 bases from J, leaving 2 bases between. The CDR3 totals 9 residues. CDR1 is LGHDT and CDR2 is YNNKEL in the germline V gene (reference sequence). CDR3 amino acids: CASSQRQYF. The CDR3 DNA follows: TGTGCCAGCAGCCAACGGCAGTACTTC.

The J gene is TRBJ2-7, the V gene TRBV7-2; possible D gene TRBD2, 6 bases. The CDR3 spans 13 residues. CDR1 and CDR2 from the germline V gene are SGHTA and FQGNSA. Trimming removed 5 bases at V and 3 bases at J, with 11 bases between. CDR3 region: CASSQGEVYEQYF. CDR3 bases: TGTGCCAGCAGCCAAGGGGAGGTCTACGAGCAGTACTTC.